This T cell receptor (beta chain) appears in the sequencing data of a study of PD-1 blockade in classical Hodgkin lymphoma. Turning to the study itself: On a schedule of every 2 weeks, patients received nivolumab 3 mg/kg intravenously. Notes on the study in general: Diversity in CD4+ TCRs, unlike that measured in CD8+ TCRs, had risen significantly by C4D1.

TCRdb keeps only in-frame clones here, not all; method: immunoSEQ multiplex PCR. The table records 20,000 to 25,000 clones, around 86% of them present only once. As for this clone: Its antigen is not identified.

Time point noted: cycle 4 day 1 (C4D1), after more than five weeks of nivolumab. Each and every patient relapsed after autologous stem cell transplantation, and patients got differing brentuximab vedotin exposure. Out of thawed PBMCs, magnetic negative selection purified CD4+ T cells. Per the germline V gene, CDR1 is KGHSH and CDR2 is LQKENI. V was shortened by 3 bases and J by 3 bases, with 11 bases between the two germline ends. The CDR3 spans 14 residues. The J gene is TRBJ1-2, the V gene TRBV18; D is uncertain. The material was CD4+ T cells from blood, obtained before the fourth cycle of nivolumab. The origin of this receptor is a human donor with classical Hodgkin lymphoma. Here the CDR3 DNA reads TGTGCCAGCTCACCTAATCCAGGAGACTATGGCTACACCTTC. Translating gives CASSPNPGDYGYTF.